This is a list of T cell receptor beta chains from one sample in a study of response to subunit inactivated influenza vaccine. One entry per CDR3 protein results from TCRdb running MiXCR on the RT-PCR reads. This table holds some 520,000 distinct CDR3 sequences, approximately 16% found once. The specimen was CD4+ T cells sorted from PBMCs, collected less than 30 months after vaccination. These receptors were obtained from a man between 50 and 75 years old who received an inactivated influenza vaccine. The conserved cysteine and the conserved F or W are not part of the CDR3 here.

12,TRBJ1-1,TRBV9,ASSVEQGRTEAF
11,TRBJ2-5,TRBV5-1,ASSLASPKTQY
13,TRBJ2-2,TRBV9,ASSPRVGNTGELF
10,TRBJ1-2,TRBV2,ASSPDKGGYT
10,TRBJ2-1,TRBV20-1,SARNEGNEQF
14,TRBJ2-4,TRBV20-1,SAPRQERRFGDIQY
13,TRBJ1-2,TRBV10-3,AISFPGQGTYGYT
11,TRBJ2-5,TRBV20-1,SARGGWGMTQY
11,TRBJ1-1,TRBV30,AWTIDRGTEAF
10,TRBJ2-7,TRBV28,AWGQGTYEQY
13,TRBJ2-1,TRBV5-1,ASSLSLAGETEQF
13,TRBJ2-3,TRBV28,ASNSALGITDTQY
10,TRBJ1-2,TRBV11-2,ASSSTGDGYT
10,TRBJ1-1,TRBV6-6,ASSYGQYEAF
11,TRBJ2-3,TRBV10-3,AIRGWGSDTQY